This TCR beta chain comes out of a study of blood T cell repertoires in COVID-19. Study details: COVID-19 samples collected from the United States, Italy and Spain covered acute and convalescent phases. PBMCs, B-cell-depleted T cells, or T cells were the source of the cDNA or gDNA that made up the material.

Original processing methods: Reference gene primers were amplified, and this amplification served to estimate nucleated cell counts. Repertoires were generated with immunoSEQ multiplex PCR, while TCRdb's copy carries only in-frame clones and drops some. The V and J calls and clone size are taken from that table; D and trimming were inferred from the DNA. Of roughly 76,000 clones detected, around 89% appear once; the ten largest clones hold approximately 14%. Germline V lookup: CDR1 SGDLS, CDR2 YYNGEE. The CDR3 length is 15 residues. V trimming: 4 bases; J trimming: 6 bases; junction bases outside the gene matches: 9.

This clonotype was obtained from a man aged 70-80 years with active or convalescent COVID-19. The genes are TRBV9 and TRBJ1-5, with 8 bases lining up with TRBD1. Specimen: peripheral blood. The CDR3 nucleotides read TGTGCCAGCAGCCCGACCCAGGGGGCGGGTCAGCCCCAGCATTTT. Translating gives CASSPTQGAGQPQHF.